These 22 T cell receptor beta chains came from one sample sequenced in a study of graft-versus-host responses after intestinal transplantation. TCRdb's copy holds only in-frame clones and misses some; the assay was immunoSEQ multiplex PCR. In the table there are around 6,600 clones, less than 25% of which are singletons. CFSE-labeled responder cells (around 200,000) were plated with around 200,000 irradiated, violet-dye-labeled stimulator cells. This specimen was alloreactive CD8+ T cells from a mixed lymphocyte reaction culture, taken before transplantation. This sample's subset: CFSE-low proliferating T cells sorted from approximately six-day pre-transplant mixed lymphocyte reaction (GvH or HvG direction). The source is a human patient who was an organ donor for intestinal transplantation.

The rearrangement uses TRBV20-1 and TRBJ2-5; no clear D gene. V was pared by 7 bases and J by 5 bases, with 8 bases between. The CDR3 contains 10 residues. Germline V gives CDR1 DFQATT, CDR2 SNEGSKA (reference sequence). Here the CDR3 DNA reads TGCAGTGTCAGTGTCGAGACCCAGTACTTC. Its protein is CSVSVETQYF.

This clone has a handful of counts. A much bigger clone sits one base away, suggesting this may be a read error. This CDR3 is also generated by other DNA sequences in the sample. The chain's CDR3 is CASSQASSSGELFF. The CDR3 coding sequence is TGCGCCAGCAGCCAAGCTAGCTCGAGCGGGGAGCTGTTTTTT. The chain carries TRBV4-1 and TRBJ2-2, with D possibly TRBD2 on 5 matching bases. V was shortened by 1 base and J by 7 bases, with 10 bases between the two germline ends. Germline CDR1 is MGHRA and CDR2 is YSYEKL. The CDR3 length is 14 residues.

Points on this clone: No conserved phenylalanine or tryptophan is present at the end of the CDR3, so a read error is the likely explanation. The CDR3 DNA sequence: TGTGCTAGCAGTGACCCCTCGTCAGGGGGGACCTACGAGCAGTACTAC. Protein sequence: CASSDPSSGGTYEQYY. The chain links TRBV2 to TRBJ2-7, with D possibly being TRBD1 (7 bases). The CDR3 spans 16 residues. Germline CDR1 and CDR2: SNHLY and FYNNEI.

V usage is TRBV2 and J usage is TRBJ2-4; D ambiguous. The CDR3 sequence is 14 residues long. Germline V gene lookup returns CDR1 SNHLY and CDR2 FYNNEI. With 4 bases removed from V and 0 bases from J, the gap between germline ends came to 7 bases. The CDR3, as DNA: TGTGCCAGCAGTGGGTCCCTAGCCAAAAACATTCAGTACTTC. Translating gives CASSGSLAKNIQYF.

V usage is TRBV9 and J usage is TRBJ2-3; D remains unclear. Between the trimmed V and J ends, which lost 0 bases and 1 base, there was a span of 6 bases. CDR1 is SGDLS, CDR2 YYNGEE, per germline. The CDR3 loop spans 14 amino acids. As DNA, the CDR3 is TGTGCCAGCAGCGTAGAAACCCGCACAGATACGCAGTATTTT. Translating it yields CASSVETRTDTQYF.

This clone is judged medium-sized. Other nucleotide sequences from this sample produce the same CDR3. The V call is TRBV4-1, the J call TRBJ1-5; 8 positions agree with TRBD1. Germline CDR1 and CDR2: MGHRA and YSYEKL. J was trimmed by 4 bases and V by 1 base; bases with no gene match: 6. CDR3 length: 16 residues. This chain's CDR3 is CASSQAGYRGNQPQHF. In DNA form, the CDR3 reads TGCGCCAGCAGCCAAGCCGGGTACAGGGGGAATCAGCCCCAGCATTTT.

This clone ranks as large. The sample holds other DNA sequences that translate to the same CDR3. The chain couples TRBV9 to TRBJ2-1; D ambiguous. This CDR3 is 13 amino acids long. V was trimmed by 0 bases and J by 3 bases, leaving 4 bases between them. CDR1 is SGDLS, CDR2 YYNGEE, per germline. The CDR3 DNA reads TGTGCCAGCAGCGTAGGGGACTACAATGAGCAGTTCTTC. Its translation: CASSVGDYNEQFF.

The table lists this clone with many counts. One end of the junction is discordant with germline, which a read error may explain. Other DNA sequences in the same sample also yield this CDR3. The chain is built from TRBV5-1 and TRBJ2-7; D call uncertain. CDR3 size: 11 residues. Germline CDR1 and CDR2: SGHRS and YFSETQ. The CDR3 region has the DNA TGTGCCAGCAGCTCGGGTTACGAGCAGTACTTC. It encodes CASSSGYEQYF.

The chain joins TRBV7-9 to TRBJ2-5; D might be TRBD1 or TRBD2, each matching 5 bases. This CDR3 region has 17 residues. Trimming took off 3 bases at V and 2 bases at J, with 19 bases between the two ends. Germline V gives CDR1 SEHNR, CDR2 FQNEAQ (reference sequence). The DNA for the CDR3 is TGTGCCAGCAGCTTTCCCAAAGTCCGGGGCGCTCAAGAGACCCAGTACTTC. This codes for CASSFPKVRGAQETQYF.

By its share, this clone is medium-sized (0.01 to 0.1%). The chain is built from TRBV21-1 and TRBJ2-7; TRBD1 is the table's D call, not checked against the DNA. TRBV21-1 is deemed a pseudogene. The CDR3 totals 13 residues. This CDR3 is CASSYRTPYEQYF. The CDR3 bases are TGTGCCAGCAGCTACCGGACACCCTACGAGCAGTACTTC.

There are a few counts of this clone. Sequence at one end of the junction differs from germline and may be a read error. CDR3 in amino acids: CASSPGTRIGVETQYF. The DNA of the CDR3 is TGTGCCAGCAGCCCTGGGACTAGGATTGGTGTGGAGACCCAGTACTTC. This rearrangement joins TRBV4-1 to TRBJ2-5, with TRBD2 matching over 8 bases. The V gene's germline CDR1 is MGHRA and CDR2 YSYEKL. There are 16 residues in the CDR3.

This clone was detected a few times. The V call is TRBV2, the J call TRBJ1-5, with D tentatively TRBD1 (6 bases). Between the trimmed V and J ends, which lost 6 bases and 4 bases, there was a span of 10 bases. CDR1 and CDR2 from the germline V gene are SNHLY and FYNNEI. CDR3 length: 13 residues. The CDR3 region is CASSLTGNQPQHF. CDR3 DNA sequence: TGTGCCAGCAGCCTAACAGGGAATCAGCCCCAGCATTTT. The full variable domain, in which reference TRBV2 and TRBJ1-5 provide the parts outside the CDR3, is EPEVTQTPSHQVTQMGQEVILRCVPISNHLYFYWYRQILGQKVEFLVSFYNNEISEKSEIFDDQFSVERPDGSNFTLKIRSTKLEDSAMYFCASSLTGNQPQHFGDGTRLSIL.

This clone qualifies as medium-sized. The chain recombines TRBV2 with TRBJ1-5, with D possibly being TRBD1 (6 bases). Germline CDR1 is SNHLY and CDR2 is FYNNEI. The CDR3 runs 15 residues. V lost 5 bases to trimming and J lost 7 bases, with 18 bases between them. This CDR3 reads CASSPFDEGGQPQHF. CDR3 DNA sequence: TGTGCCAGCAGTCCCTTTGACGAGGGGGGACAGCCCCAGCATTTT.

This clone is deemed medium-sized (0.01 to 0.1%). The chain carries TRBV11-2 and TRBJ2-7; D call uncertain. The CDR3 extends over 11 amino acids. V shed 4 bases and J shed 3 bases, with 4 bases lying between them. Germline-derived CDR1 and CDR2 are SGHAT and FQNNGV. CDR3 amino acids: CASSYNYEQYF. The DNA of the CDR3 is TGTGCCAGCAGCTATAACTACGAGCAGTACTTC.

The V and J genes are TRBV28 and TRBJ1-5; D is perhaps TRBD1 (5 bases). This CDR3 contains 17 residues. The V end was cut by 1 base, the J end by 0 bases, with 13 bases between. The germline V gene has CDR1 MDHEN and CDR2 SYDVKM. CDR3 region: CASSLLAWGDSNQPQHF. CDR3 coding DNA: TGTGCCAGCAGTTTATTGGCCTGGGGGGATAGCAATCAGCCCCAGCATTTT.

This clone was seen a handful of times. The chain has TRBV29-1 and TRBJ2-1; D not resolved. The V gene's germline CDR1 is SQVTM and CDR2 ANQGSEA. Trimming shortened V by 5 bases and J by 0 bases, and 14 bases separated the two germline ends. This CDR3 has 15 residues. The CDR3 loop reads CSVRLSRRSYNEQFF. In DNA, the CDR3 is TGCAGCGTTCGATTGAGCCGACGCTCCTACAATGAGCAGTTCTTC.

This clone is categorized as medium-sized. V is TRBV7-8 and J is TRBJ1-1; TRBD1 matches at 8 bases. Germline V lookup: CDR1 SGHVS, CDR2 FQNEAQ. This CDR3 is 15 amino acids long. V lost 2 bases to trimming and J lost 3 bases; unmatched junction nucleotides: 5. In DNA, the CDR3 is TGTGCCAGCAGCTTATACGACAGGGGCGACACTGAAGCTTTCTTT. It is translated as CASSLYDRGDTEAFF. Full variable domain (outside the CDR3, taken from reference TRBV7-8 and TRBJ1-1): GAGVSQSPRYKVAKRGQDVALRCDPISGHVSLFWYQQALGQGPEFLTYFQNEAQLDKSGLPSDRFFAERPEGSVSTLKIQRTQQEDSAVYLCASSLYDRGDTEAFFGQGTRLTVV.

This clone has just a few counts. The rearrangement uses TRBV7-9 and TRBJ1-4, with unresolved D. This CDR3 has 14 residues. The V end was cut by 8 bases, the J end by 3 bases, with 13 bases between. Germline V CDR1 and CDR2: SEHNR, FQNEAQ (reference sequence). The CDR3 sequence: CASGVGRPNEKLFF. CDR3 sequence (DNA): TGTGCCAGCGGCGTGGGCAGGCCTAATGAAAAACTGTTTTTT.

This clone counts as large (0.1 to 1%). V is TRBV10-3 and J is TRBJ2-7; D possibly corresponds to TRBD2 (6 bases). The germline V gene has CDR1 ENHRY and CDR2 SYGVKD. The CDR3 length is 15 residues. The germline V and J ends were trimmed by 1 base and 2 bases, with 12 bases remaining between them. In nucleotides, the CDR3 is TGTGCCATCAGTGAGTGGGGTAGCGGACCCTACGAGCAGTACTTC. It is translated as CAISEWGSGPYEQYF.

The chain couples TRBV10-1 to TRBJ2-1; 8 bases match TRBD2. Germline V CDR1 and CDR2: WNHNN, SYGVQD (reference sequence). Losses at the gene ends were 6 bases for V and 4 bases for J; bases not matched to a gene: 8. The CDR3 covers 15 residues. CDR3 bases: TGCGCCAGCAGCCTTACTAGCGGATTATACAATGAGCAGTTCTTC. Residues: CASSLTSGLYNEQFF.

This clone appeared a few times. The chain has TRBV28 and TRBJ2-7, with 9 bases fitting TRBD2. V lost 5 bases and J lost 6; bases outside the gene matches: 11. The CDR3 runs 15 residues. The V gene's germline CDR1 is MDHEN and CDR2 SYDVKM. Written as DNA, the CDR3 is TGTGCCAGCAGTCCCGGGATTAGCGGGAGTGCCGAGCAGTACTTC. This sequence encodes CASSPGISGSAEQYF.

The chain is built from TRBV9 and TRBJ2-2, with D tentatively TRBD2 (6 bases). The length of the CDR3 is 15 residues. Trimming took off 3 bases at V and 6 bases at J, with 15 bases between the two ends. The germline V gene has CDR1 SGDLS and CDR2 YYNGEE. CDR3 loop: CASSAEGSSAGELFF. CDR3 DNA sequence: TGTGCCAGCAGCGCGGAGGGGTCTAGCGCCGGGGAGCTGTTTTTT.